The next 21 T cell receptor beta chains were all read from a single sample in a study of shared clonotypes between healthy human individuals. Only in-frame clones appear in the TCRdb table, and some are missing; sequencing was by immunoSEQ multiplex PCR. The sample has about 670,000 clones, roughly 70% seen once. Sequences were obtained from memory CD4+ T cells sorted from blood. Subset described: CD45RA-negative fraction. These receptors originate from a young woman in good health.

About this clone: Within the sample, other DNA sequences also encode this same CDR3. V usage is TRBV7-2 and J usage is TRBJ1-1; D call uncertain. The germline CDR1 and CDR2 sequences are SGHTA and FQGNSA. V lost 2 bases to trimming and J lost 5 bases, with 12 bases between them. CDR3 length: 14 residues. Here the CDR3 reads CASSLQGRGTEAFF. In DNA, the CDR3 is TGTGCCAGCAGCTTACAAGGCCGCGGGACTGAAGCTTTCTTT.

The V and J genes are TRBV11-2 and TRBJ1-4; D is unclear. CDR1 and CDR2 from the germline V gene are SGHAT and FQNNGV. This CDR3 has 18 amino acids. V shed 0 bases and J shed 6 bases, with 20 bases lying between them. CDR3 residues: CASSLDRVPLGGHEKLFF. The CDR3 DNA reads as TGTGCCAGCAGCTTAGATCGGGTGCCCCTCGGAGGACATGAAAAACTGTTTTTT.

The genes are TRBV7-7 and TRBJ2-5, with 8 positions matching TRBD2. This CDR3 spans 14 amino acids. Germline values: CDR1 SSHAT, CDR2 FNYEAQ (reference sequence). The ends lost 5 bases at V and 1 base at J; junction bases unmatched: 3. The CDR3 DNA sequence: TGTGCCAGCAGCCCCACTAGCGGCCAAGAGACCCAGTACTTC. Amino acid sequence: CASSPTSGQETQYF.

In DNA, the CDR3 is TGTGCCAGCAGCGAGGCCGGGACTTCGCCAGAGACCCAGTACTTC. This encodes CASSEAGTSPETQYF. This chain connects TRBV9 to TRBJ2-5; D may be TRBD2 (6 bases). CDR1 SGDLS and CDR2 YYNGEE come from the germline V gene. The V end lost 3 bases, the J end lost 4 bases, and 16 bases lay between the germline ends. The CDR3 has 15 amino acids.

Remarks on this clone: This CDR3 is also generated by other DNA sequences in the sample. This chain connects TRBV5-1 to TRBJ2-1; 7 positions agree with TRBD2. V dropped 2 bases and J dropped 4; count of bases not matched to a gene: 3. The CDR3 is 14 amino acids. CDR1 and CDR2 (germline): SGHRS, YFSETQ. The CDR3 nucleotides are TGCGCCAGCAGCTTAGCGGGATCGTACAATGAGCAGTTCTTC. Translated, it gives CASSLAGSYNEQFF. The full variable domain, rest sourced from reference TRBV5-1 and TRBJ2-1, is KAGVTQTPRYLIKTRGQQVTLSCSPISGHRSVSWYQQTPGQGLQFLFEYFSETQRNKGNFPGRFSGRQFSNSRSEMNVSTLELGDSALYLCASSLAGSYNEQFFGPGTRLTVL.

J is TRBJ1-2 and V is TRBV19; D perhaps matches TRBD1 (5 bases). Germline CDR1 is LNHDA and CDR2 is SQIVND (reference sequence). Trimming removed 5 bases at V and 6 bases at J, with 19 bases between. The CDR3 runs to 15 residues. The CDR3 here is CASSQVPTRGHGYTF. The CDR3 DNA reads TGTGCCAGTAGTCAGGTCCCGACAAGGGGCCATGGCTACACCTTC.

V and J are TRBV28 and TRBJ2-7; no firm D call. The germline V gene has CDR1 MDHEN and CDR2 SYDVKM. Trimming left V 4 bases short and J 5 bases short, with 18 bases between. This CDR3 has 15 residues. The CDR3 bases are TGTGCCAGCAGTTCCCCGGGCCGAAACGCAAACGAGCAGTACTTC. This codes for CASSSPGRNANEQYF.

To note about this clone: Different DNA sequences within this sample yield the same CDR3. V usage is TRBV28 and J usage is TRBJ1-2; TRBD1 matches at 7 bases. This CDR3 comprises 13 residues. Germline assignment: CDR1 MDHEN and CDR2 SYDVKM. The V segment lost 3 bases and the J segment 2 bases; nucleotides outside the gene matches: 0. CDR3 DNA sequence: TGTGCCAGCAGTTTGACAGGGAACTATGGCTACACCTTC. Translated, it gives CASSLTGNYGYTF.

The chain recombines TRBV10-2 with TRBJ2-7; weak D call: TRBD2 (6 bases). The CDR3 loop spans 13 amino acids. V was trimmed by 6 bases and J by 3 bases, leaving 12 bases between them. The germline gives CDR1 WSHSY, CDR2 SAAADI. In DNA, the CDR3 is TGCGCCAGCAGACCGGGACTGATCTACGAGCAGTACTTC. Its protein is CASRPGLIYEQYF.

The chain employs TRBV19 and TRBJ2-2, with TRBD1 matching over 7 bases. The length of the CDR3 is 15 residues. V trimming: 4 bases; J trimming: 4 bases; junction bases outside the gene matches: 6. CDR1 LNHDA and CDR2 SQIVND come from the germline V gene (reference sequence). The CDR3 sequence: CASSTTGLVTGELFF. In nucleotides, the CDR3 is TGTGCCAGTAGTACGACAGGGTTGGTCACCGGGGAGCTGTTTTTT.

V is TRBV27 and J is TRBJ2-2; the D gene is possibly TRBD1 (6 bases). Per the germline V gene, CDR1 is MNHEY and CDR2 is SMNVEV (reference sequence). The ends were cut back, 6 bases at V and 4 bases at J, with 15 bases in the middle. This CDR3 spans 15 amino acids. As DNA, the CDR3 is TGTGCCAGCAGCGTCAGGCAGGGGACCACCGGGGAGCTGTTTTTT. Its protein is CASSVRQGTTGELFF.

V gene TRBV16 combines with J gene TRBJ2-1; 9 bases agree with TRBD1. J lost 12 bases, V lost 0 bases, and 3 bases had no gene match. The CDR3 consists of 13 residues. The germline gives CDR1 KGHSY, CDR2 FQNENV. CDR3 amino acids: CASSQSDRGRQFF. CDR3 DNA: TGTGCCAGCAGCCAATCGGACAGGGGTCGGCAGTTCTTC.

The V gene is TRBV29-1, the J gene TRBJ2-7, with TRBD1 matching over 7 bases. CDR1 and CDR2 (germline): SQVTM, ANQGSEA. The CDR3 totals 13 residues. V was pared by 6 bases and J by 6 bases, with 11 bases of the junction left unmatched. The CDR3 region is CSVDRDGGFEQYF. CDR3 in DNA: TGCAGCGTAGACAGGGATGGGGGTTTCGAGCAGTACTTC.

The chain joins TRBV28 to TRBJ2-1, with 9 bases matching TRBD1. The V gene's germline CDR1 is MDHEN and CDR2 SYDVKM. The trim removed 2 bases at V and 6 bases at J, leaving 8 bases unmatched. The CDR3 is 16 amino acids. CDR3 residues: CASSLLPGQGPNEQFF. The CDR3 bases are TGTGCCAGCAGTTTACTTCCGGGACAGGGACCCAATGAGCAGTTCTTC.

The chain employs TRBV28 and TRBJ1-5, with D maybe TRBD1 (5 bases). V was cut by 3 bases and J by 2 bases, with 11 bases left in between. The CDR3 is 15 amino acids. Germline V gene sequence: CDR1 MDHEN, CDR2 SYDVKM. CDR3 coding DNA: TGTGCCAGCAGTTTTGCGGACACCGGCAATCAGCCCCAGCATTTT. Amino acid sequence: CASSFADTGNQPQHF.

This chain joins TRBV4-1 and TRBJ1-2, with D tentatively TRBD1 (6 bases). This CDR3 has 18 amino acids. Trimming took off 2 bases at V and 4 bases at J, with 23 bases between the two ends. The V gene's germline CDR1 is MGHRA and CDR2 YSYEKL. CDR3 nucleotides: TGCGCCAGCAGCCAATTGGCCCCGTTGGGTAGAGGGGGCTATGGCTACACCTTC. Residues: CASSQLAPLGRGGYGYTF.

The V and J genes are TRBV5-1 and TRBJ2-5; the D gene is possibly TRBD2 (6 bases). The V end was cut by 0 bases, the J end by 5 bases, with 14 bases between. Germline lookup yields CDR1 SGHRS and CDR2 YFSETQ. The CDR3 is 15 residues long. The chain's CDR3 is CASSLDSGTWETQYF. Written as DNA, the CDR3 is TGCGCCAGCAGCTTGGACTCAGGGACTTGGGAGACCCAGTACTTC.

V and J are TRBV7-5 and TRBJ2-3; the D call TRBD2 from the table was never checked on the DNA. TRBV7-5 is a pseudogene segment. This CDR3 region has 16 residues. The CDR3 sequence is CVRSLDKGGSSDTQYF. In DNA form, the CDR3 reads TGTGTCAGAAGCTTAGACAAAGGAGGGTCATCAGATACGCAGTATTTT.

This clone showed up just once. The chain carries TRBV5-1 and TRBJ2-1; 8 bases align to TRBD2. CDR1 and CDR2 from the germline V gene are SGHRS and YFSETQ. CDR3 length equals 18 residues. Trimming cost V 1 base and J 7 bases; bases outside gene matches: 16. The CDR3 protein is CASSLHRGQGLVGNEQFF. The CDR3, as DNA: TGCGCCAGCAGCTTGCATAGGGGCCAGGGACTAGTTGGGAATGAGCAGTTCTTC.

The chain couples TRBV2 to TRBJ1-1, with TRBD1 as a possible D gene (5 bases). The V and J ends lost 10 bases and 4 bases respectively, with 13 bases between them. The V gene's germline CDR1 is SNHLY and CDR2 FYNNEI. The CDR3 has 12 residues. CDR3: CANQGSGTEAFF. CDR3 coding DNA: TGTGCCAACCAGGGATCTGGCACTGAAGCTTTCTTT.

The J gene is TRBJ1-4, the V gene TRBV2; D not resolved. Germline CDR1 SNHLY, CDR2 FYNNEI. With 4 bases removed from V and 0 bases from J, the gap between germline ends came to 9 bases. This CDR3 has 15 residues. This CDR3 is CASSVALTTNEKLFF. The CDR3 DNA follows: TGTGCCAGCAGTGTAGCCCTGACAACTAATGAAAAACTGTTTTTT.